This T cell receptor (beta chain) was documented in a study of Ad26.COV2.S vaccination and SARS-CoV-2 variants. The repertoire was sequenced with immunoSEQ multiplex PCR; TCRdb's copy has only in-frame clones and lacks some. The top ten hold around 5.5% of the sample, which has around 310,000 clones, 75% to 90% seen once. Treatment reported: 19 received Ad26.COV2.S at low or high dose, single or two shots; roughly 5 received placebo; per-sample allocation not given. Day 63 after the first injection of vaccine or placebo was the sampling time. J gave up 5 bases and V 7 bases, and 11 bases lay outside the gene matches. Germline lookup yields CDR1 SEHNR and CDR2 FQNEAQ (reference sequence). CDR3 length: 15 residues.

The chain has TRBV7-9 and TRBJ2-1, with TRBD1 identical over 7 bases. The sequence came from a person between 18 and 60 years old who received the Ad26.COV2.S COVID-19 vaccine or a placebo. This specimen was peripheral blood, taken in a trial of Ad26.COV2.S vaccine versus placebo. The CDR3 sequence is CASTPQGNLDNEQFF. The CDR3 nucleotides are TGTGCCAGCACTCCACAGGGGAATCTAGACAATGAGCAGTTCTTC.